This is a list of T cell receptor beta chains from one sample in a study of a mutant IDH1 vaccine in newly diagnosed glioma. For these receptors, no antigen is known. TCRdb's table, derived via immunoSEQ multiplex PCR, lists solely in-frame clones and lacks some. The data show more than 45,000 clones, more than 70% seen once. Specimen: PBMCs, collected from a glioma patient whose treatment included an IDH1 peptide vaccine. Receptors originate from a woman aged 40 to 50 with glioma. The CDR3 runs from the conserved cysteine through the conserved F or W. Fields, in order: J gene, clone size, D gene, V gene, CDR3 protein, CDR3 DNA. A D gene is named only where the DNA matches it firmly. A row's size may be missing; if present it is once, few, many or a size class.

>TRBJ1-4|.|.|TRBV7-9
CASTGFGEKLFF
TGTGCCAGCACGGGGTTCGGAGAAAAACTGTTTTTT
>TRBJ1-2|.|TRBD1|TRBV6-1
CAAVPGGRSNGYTF
TGTGCCGCAGTCCCAGGGGGAAGATCGAATGGCTACACCTTC
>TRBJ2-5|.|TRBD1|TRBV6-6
CASSPTGVPQETQYF
TGTGCCAGCAGCCCTACAGGGGTTCCACAAGAGACCCAGTACTTC
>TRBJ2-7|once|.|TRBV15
CATSRHPTSNLFYEQYF
TGTGCCACCAGCAGACACCCTACGTCGAACCTGTTCTACGAGCAGTACTTC
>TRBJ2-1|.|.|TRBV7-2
CASRSVQSYNEQFF
TGTGCCAGCAGATCAGTGCAGTCCTACAATGAGCAGTTCTTC
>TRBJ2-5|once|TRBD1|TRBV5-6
CASRRQGGETQYF
TGTGCCAGCAGGAGACAGGGGGGTGAGACCCAGTACTTC
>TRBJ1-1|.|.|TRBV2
CASTRRDSSGTEAFF
TGTGCCAGCACGCGCCGGGACTCCTCGGGCACTGAAGCTTTCTTT
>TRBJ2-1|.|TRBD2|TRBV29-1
CSGLRRTGTRVNNEQFF
TGCAGCGGGCTACGCCGGACCGGGACTAGAGTAAACAATGAGCAGTTCTTC
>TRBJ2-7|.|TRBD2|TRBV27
CASSLTSGSLVLNEQYF
TGTGCCAGCAGTTTGACTAGCGGCTCCCTTGTATTAAACGAGCAGTACTTC
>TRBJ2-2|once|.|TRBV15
CATSPGLVTGELFF
TGTGCCACCAGCCCGGGGTTAGTAACCGGGGAGCTGTTTTTT
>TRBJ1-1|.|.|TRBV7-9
CASSLVGYGTEAFF
TGTGCCAGCAGCTTAGTCGGGTACGGTACTGAAGCTTTCTTT
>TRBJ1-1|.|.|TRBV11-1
CASSLGGAGTEAFF
TGTGCCAGCAGCTTGGGGGGCGCTGGGACTGAAGCTTTCTTT
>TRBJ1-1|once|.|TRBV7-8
CASRVRPEDTEAFF
TGTGCCAGCAGAGTACGACCGGAGGACACTGAAGCTTTCTTT
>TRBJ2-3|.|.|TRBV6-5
CASSYKDTDTQYF
TGTGCCAGCAGTTATAAGGACACAGATACGCAGTATTTT
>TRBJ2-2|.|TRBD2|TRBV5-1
CASSLAPGRGRAPNTGELFF
TGCGCCAGCAGCTTGGCGCCAGGGAGAGGGAGGGCCCCGAACACCGGGGAGCTGTTTTTT
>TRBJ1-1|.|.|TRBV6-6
CASSYSGGNTEAFF
TGTGCCAGCAGTTACTCGGGAGGAAACACTGAAGCTTTCTTT
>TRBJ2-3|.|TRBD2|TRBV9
CASSVGAGADTQYF
TGTGCCAGCAGCGTAGGTGCGGGGGCAGATACGCAGTATTTT
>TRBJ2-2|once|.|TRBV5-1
CASSPIVDTGELFF
TGCGCCAGCAGCCCCATCGTGGACACCGGGGAGCTGTTTTTT
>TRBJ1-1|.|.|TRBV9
CASSAINRNTEAFF
TGTGCCAGCAGCGCCATCAACAGGAACACTGAAGCTTTCTTT
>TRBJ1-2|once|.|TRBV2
CASSGSGLMGYTF
TGTGCCAGCTCGGGTTCCGGCTTAATGGGCTACACCTTC
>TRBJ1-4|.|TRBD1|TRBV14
CASSRQGAREKLFF
TGTGCCAGCAGCCGACAGGGGGCACGCGAAAAACTGTTTTTT
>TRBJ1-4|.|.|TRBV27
CASMNRVSTNEKLFF
TGTGCCAGCATGAACAGGGTGTCAACTAATGAAAAACTGTTTTTT
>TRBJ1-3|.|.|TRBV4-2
CASSLTTSSGNTIYF
TGTGCCAGCAGCCTGACTACAAGCTCTGGAAACACCATATATTTT
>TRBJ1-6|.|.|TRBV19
CASSIAGPHNSPLHF
TGTGCCAGTAGTATAGCGGGACCGCATAATTCACCCCTCCACTTT
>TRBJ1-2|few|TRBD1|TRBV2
CASSVQGQNYGYTF
TGTGCCAGCAGTGTGCAGGGACAGAACTATGGCTACACCTTC